The 25 T cell receptor beta chains listed next were all sequenced from one sample in a study of cytomegalovirus exposure and HLA in healthy donors. The study ran its PCR with 60 Vbeta and 13 Jbeta primers. Repertoires were generated with immunoSEQ multiplex PCR, while TCRdb's copy carries only in-frame clones and drops some. Among approximately 160,000 clones listed, 70% to 85% were seen once. Sequencing was performed on PBMCs. All receptors derive from a man younger than 35 in good health and CMV-seronegative.

J is TRBJ2-1 and V is TRBV5-1; D remains unclear. CDR1 SGHRS and CDR2 YFSETQ come from the germline V gene. The CDR3 totals 15 residues. Deletions cut 0 bases from V and 0 bases from J, with 7 bases between. In nucleotides, the CDR3 is TGCGCCAGCAGCTTGGACAGTGTCTCCTACAATGAGCAGTTCTTC. Translation gives CASSLDSVSYNEQFF.

The V gene is TRBV5-1, the J gene TRBJ2-1, with 7 bases identical to TRBD1. Germline-derived CDR1 and CDR2 are SGHRS and YFSETQ. J gave up 8 bases and V 2 bases, and 7 bases lay outside the gene matches. The CDR3 spans 14 residues. The CDR3 region has the DNA TGCGCCAGCAGCTTATCCAAGGGACAGTATGAGCAGTTCTTC. Encoded protein: CASSLSKGQYEQFF.

V usage is TRBV6-1 and J usage is TRBJ1-3; 8 bases fit TRBD1. The CDR3 runs 12 residues. The V and J ends lost 11 bases and 2 bases, in that order; junction bases with no gene match: 2. Germline CDR1 is MNHNS and CDR2 is SASEGT. DNA of the CDR3: TGTGCCGCCAGGGGGCCTGGAAACACCATATATTTT. Translated: CAARGPGNTIYF.

The rearrangement links TRBV9 to TRBJ2-7; 8 positions match TRBD1. J gave up 0 bases and V 4 bases, and 3 bases lay outside the gene matches. Germline V gene sequence: CDR1 SGDLS, CDR2 YYNGEE. The CDR3 loop spans 14 amino acids. The CDR3 DNA is TGTGCCAGCAGCCGGGACAGGTTCTCCTACGAGCAGTACTTC. This codes for CASSRDRFSYEQYF.

The V call is TRBV15, the J call TRBJ1-5, with 8 bases that match TRBD1. Looked up from germline, CDR1 is LNHNV and CDR2 is YYDKDF (reference sequence). J was trimmed by 8 bases and V by 1 base; bases with no gene match: 13. The CDR3 spans 17 residues. The DNA of the CDR3 is TGTGCCACCAGCAGAGTACCTATGGGACAGGAAGGTGAGCCCCAGCATTTT. Translation: CATSRVPMGQEGEPQHF.

The chain has TRBV23-1 and TRBJ1-1; the D is unclear. TRBV23-1 is an open reading frame, and its role is uncertain. With 2 bases removed from V and 10 bases from J, the gap between germline ends came to 14 bases. This CDR3 region has 13 residues. The chain's CDR3 is CASSQTVTLGAFF. For the CDR3, the DNA is TGCGCCAGCAGTCAAACAGTTACCCTGGGAGCTTTCTTT.

In the case of this clone: One end of the junction fails to match germline, which may point to a read error. The rearrangement joins TRBV7-7 to TRBJ2-3, with D possibly TRBD1 on 6 matching bases. The CDR3 is 15 residues long. CDR1 SSHAT and CDR2 FNYEAQ come from the germline V gene (reference sequence). In DNA form, the CDR3 reads TGTGCTAGCAGCTCCTCTGAGGGGGGCACAGATACGCAGTATTTT. It yields the protein CASSSSEGGTDTQYF.

V and J are TRBV4-1 and TRBJ1-4, with TRBD1 matching over 9 bases. The J segment lost 0 bases and the V segment lost 6 bases, leaving 5 bases of the junction unmatched. The V gene's germline CDR1 is MGHRA and CDR2 YSYEKL. The CDR3 contains 16 residues. The CDR3 loop reads CASRPGQGPTNEKLFF. The DNA of the CDR3 is TGCGCCAGCAGACCCGGACAGGGGCCAACTAATGAAAAACTGTTTTTT.

As for this clone: One end of the junction is discordant with germline, which a read error may explain. The chain carries TRBV7-7 and TRBJ2-1; 9 positions match TRBD2. The CDR3 covers 13 residues. Germline-derived CDR1 and CDR2 are SSHAT and FNYEAQ (reference sequence). The CDR3 here is CASSLGAGGEQFF. The CDR3 bases are TGTGCTAGCAGCTTAGGAGCGGGAGGTGAGCAGTTCTTC.

The CDR3 nucleotides are TGTGCCAGCAGTTTCGGGGGGAGCACCCGGGAGCAGTTCTTC. This sequence encodes CASSFGGSTREQFF. The rearrangement links TRBV2 to TRBJ2-1; 7 bases map to TRBD2. Trimming at V came to 5 bases and at J to 10 bases, leaving 11 bases not matched to a gene. The CDR3 runs to 14 residues. Germline CDR1 and CDR2: SNHLY and FYNNEI.

The chain uses TRBV6-6 and TRBJ2-5; D perhaps matches TRBD2 (7 bases). Germline loops: CDR1 MNHNY, CDR2 SVGAGI (reference sequence). V gave up 3 bases and J gave up 7 bases, with 15 bases separating them. The CDR3 runs 14 residues. The CDR3 protein is CASSYDGGLVTQYF. CDR3 sequence (DNA): TGTGCCAGCAGTTATGACGGGGGGCTTGTGACCCAGTACTTC.

The V call is TRBV10-3, the J call TRBJ2-3, with D hard to call. The CDR3 has 15 amino acids. V was clipped by 1 base and J by 4 bases, with 12 bases between them. The germline CDR1 and CDR2 sequences are ENHRY and SYGVKD. The CDR3 DNA sequence: TGTGCCATCAGTGAGTTCGAACTCGTTTCAGATACGCAGTATTTT. As protein: CAISEFELVSDTQYF.

Written as DNA, the CDR3 is TGTGCCAGCAGCTCCTACGGGAAAGAGACCCAGTACTTC. It specifies CASSSYGKETQYF. The chain couples TRBV5-5 to TRBJ2-5, with a weak D call TRBD2 (5 bases). CDR1 is SGHKS and CDR2 is YYEKEE in the germline V gene (reference sequence). The V and J ends lost 3 bases and 3 bases respectively, with 9 bases between them. This CDR3 has 13 residues.

The V and J genes are TRBV6-4 and TRBJ2-3, with D perhaps matching TRBD2 (6 bases). Germline V gene sequence: CDR1 MRHNA, CDR2 SNTAGT. The CDR3 consists of 15 residues. V was shortened by 3 bases and J by 1 base, with 11 bases between the two germline ends. The CDR3 DNA sequence: TGTGCCAGCAGTGAAGCGGCTAGCGGCACAGATACGCAGTATTTT. Protein: CASSEAASGTDTQYF.

The chain joins TRBV7-3 to TRBJ2-3; the D gene is possibly TRBD1 (6 bases). Germline loops: CDR1 SGHTA, CDR2 FQGTGA. This CDR3 is 13 amino acids long. V shed 5 bases and J shed 3 bases, with 9 bases lying between them. Here the CDR3 reads CASSPGTTDTQYF. As DNA, the CDR3 is TGTGCCAGCAGCCCCGGGACAACAGATACGCAGTATTTT.

V usage is TRBV4-1 and J usage is TRBJ2-1; unclear D gene. V was shortened by 2 bases and J by 8 bases, with 19 bases between the two germline ends. Per the germline V gene, CDR1 is MGHRA and CDR2 is YSYEKL. This CDR3 comprises 16 residues. CDR3 in DNA: TGCGCCAGCAGCCAAATAAATCTGGTTGCGGCGGATGAGCAGTTCTTC. As protein: CASSQINLVAADEQFF.

The chain is built from TRBV7-3 and TRBJ2-7; D possibly corresponds to TRBD1 (8 bases). Trimming shortened V by 5 bases and J by 6 bases, and 14 bases separated the two germline ends. The germline V gene encodes CDR1 SGHTA and CDR2 FQGTGA. This CDR3 comprises 13 residues. The CDR3: CASSTDREGEQYF. The CDR3 DNA sequence: TGTGCCAGCAGCACGGACAGGGAGGGCGAGCAGTACTTC.

The chain carries TRBV5-5 and TRBJ2-1; 10 bases align to TRBD1. V was pared by 0 bases and J by 7 bases, with 1 base of the junction left unmatched. Germline loops: CDR1 SGHKS, CDR2 YYEKEE (reference sequence). The CDR3 has 14 amino acids. The CDR3 protein is CASSLEGQGNEQFF. In DNA, the CDR3 is TGTGCCAGCAGCTTGGAGGGACAGGGGAATGAGCAGTTCTTC.

V gene TRBV2 combines with J gene TRBJ2-5; D is possibly TRBD1 (6 bases). V dropped 5 bases and J dropped 3 bases, with 16 bases sitting between them. Germline CDR1 and CDR2: SNHLY and FYNNEI. The CDR3 is 15 amino acids. The CDR3 DNA follows: TGTGCCAGCAGTCTGATGGGACAACGAGAAGAGACCCAGTACTTC. This codes for CASSLMGQREETQYF.

This sequence joins TRBV7-6 and TRBJ2-5; 10 bases match TRBD2. Germline CDR1 and CDR2: SGHVS and FNYEAQ. The CDR3 loop spans 14 amino acids. Trimming took 5 bases from V and 1 from J; bases not matched to a gene: 1. CDR3 nucleotides: TGTGCCAGCAGCACTAGCGGGACCCAAGAGACCCAGTACTTC. It codes for CASSTSGTQETQYF.

The V gene is TRBV5-4, the J gene TRBJ2-1; 10 bases line up with TRBD2. CDR1 is SGHNT, CDR2 YYREEE, per germline (reference sequence). With 0 bases clipped from V and 9 bases from J, the junction kept 9 bases outside the gene matches. The CDR3 runs to 16 residues. CDR3 residues: CASSLGTSGEEREQFF. DNA of the CDR3: TGTGCCAGCAGCTTGGGTACTAGCGGGGAGGAACGTGAGCAGTTCTTC.

The chain joins TRBV27 to TRBJ1-1; 8 bases align to TRBD1. The V and J ends lost 3 bases and 6 bases, in that order; junction bases with no gene match: 9. CDR3 length: 15 residues. Germline loops: CDR1 MNHEY, CDR2 SMNVEV (reference sequence). For the CDR3, the DNA is TGTGCCAGCAGTTTCAGGACAGGGTTTTTGTCTGAAGCTTTCTTT. Its translation is CASSFRTGFLSEAFF.

The rearrangement links TRBV19 to TRBJ1-5; D is unclear. The CDR3 sequence is 12 residues long. The ends were cut back, 3 bases at V and 5 bases at J, with 5 bases in the middle. Germline loops: CDR1 LNHDA, CDR2 SQIVND (reference sequence). This chain's CDR3 is CASSIGDQPQHF. In DNA form, the CDR3 reads TGTGCCAGTAGTATCGGGGATCAGCCCCAGCATTTT.

This chain joins TRBV6-6 and TRBJ2-5, with D perhaps matching TRBD1 (7 bases). The DNA end is more similar to TRBJ2-7, so the J call may be wrong. The germline gives CDR1 MNHNY, CDR2 SVGAGI (reference sequence). This CDR3 is built from 14 residues. The CDR3 DNA reads as TGTGCCAGCAGTTTAGGAGGGGGCTTGAACGAGCAGTACTTC. Amino acids: CASSLGGGLNEQYF.

The chain combines TRBV6-5 with TRBJ1-5; maybe TRBD1 (5 bases). Trimming removed 4 bases at V and 7 bases at J, with 14 bases between. From germline, CDR1 is MNHEY and CDR2 SVGAGI. The CDR3 extends over 14 amino acids. The CDR3: CASSSLGGKQPQHF. The CDR3 bases are TGTGCCAGCAGTTCACTGGGGGGGAAACAGCCCCAGCATTTT.